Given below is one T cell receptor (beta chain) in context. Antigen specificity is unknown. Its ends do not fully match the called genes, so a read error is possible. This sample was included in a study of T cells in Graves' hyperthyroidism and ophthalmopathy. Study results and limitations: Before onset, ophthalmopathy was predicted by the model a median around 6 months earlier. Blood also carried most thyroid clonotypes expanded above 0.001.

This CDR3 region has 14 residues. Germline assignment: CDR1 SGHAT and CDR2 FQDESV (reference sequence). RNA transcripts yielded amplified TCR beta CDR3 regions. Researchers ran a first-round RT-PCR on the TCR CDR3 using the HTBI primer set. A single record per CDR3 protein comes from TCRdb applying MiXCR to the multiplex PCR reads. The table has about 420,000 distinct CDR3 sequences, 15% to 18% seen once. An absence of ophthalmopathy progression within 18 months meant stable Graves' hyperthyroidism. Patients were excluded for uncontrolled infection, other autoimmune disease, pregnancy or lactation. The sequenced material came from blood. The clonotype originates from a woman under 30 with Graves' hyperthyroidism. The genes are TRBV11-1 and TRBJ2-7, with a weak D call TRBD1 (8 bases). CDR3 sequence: CASRVQGGAYEQYF. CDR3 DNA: TGCGCCAGCAGAGTACAGGGGGGGGCCTACGAGCAGTACTTC.